This T cell receptor (beta chain) was sequenced for a study of T cells in localized non-small cell lung cancer. Assay used: immunoSEQ multiplex PCR; TCRdb lists only in-frame clones, some missing. The sample lists over 1,400 clones; 15% to 20% were seen once. This clone was counted only a few times. J lost 5 bases, V lost 4 bases, and 7 bases had no gene match. Per germline, CDR1 SGDLS and CDR2 YYNGEE. The CDR3 extends over 14 amino acids. Sequencing was performed on normal lung tissue next to the tumor, taken before any cancer treatment. The chain recombines TRBV9 with TRBJ1-2; 8 bases match TRBD1. This clonotype was obtained from a woman aged 40-70 years with stage II lung adenocarcinoma. As DNA, the CDR3 is TGTGCCAGCAGCTCGACAGGGGCCTCATATGGCTACACCTTC. Amino acids: CASSSTGASYGYTF.